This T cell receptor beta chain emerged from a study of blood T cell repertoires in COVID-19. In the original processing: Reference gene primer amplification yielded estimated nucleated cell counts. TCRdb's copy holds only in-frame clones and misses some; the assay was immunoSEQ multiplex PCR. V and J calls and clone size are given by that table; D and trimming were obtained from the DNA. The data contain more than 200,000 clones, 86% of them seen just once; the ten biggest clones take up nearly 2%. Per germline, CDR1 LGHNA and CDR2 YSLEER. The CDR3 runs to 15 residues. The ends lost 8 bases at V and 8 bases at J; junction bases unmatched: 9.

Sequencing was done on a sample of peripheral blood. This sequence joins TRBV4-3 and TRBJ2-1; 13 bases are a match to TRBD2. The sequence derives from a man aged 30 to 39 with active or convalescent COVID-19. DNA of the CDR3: TGCGCCAGCGCTCGACTAGCGGGGGGCACCTATGAGCAGTTCTTC. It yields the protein CASARLAGGTYEQFF.